The clone carrying this T cell receptor beta chain was observed a handful of times. Sequencing targeted expressed TCRB transcripts, as all isolated RNA had been reverse transcribed. Measured with immunoSEQ multiplex PCR; TCRdb has only the in-frame clones, and not every one. The sample yields around 400,000 clones, 10% to 15% seen once. Looked up from germline, CDR1 is SGDLS and CDR2 is YYNGEE. This CDR3 comprises 16 residues. V dropped 0 bases and J dropped 2 bases, with 12 bases sitting between them. The sample is drawn from a study of beta chain features in type 1 diabetes. As for the study in general: Age and gender were similar between patients and healthy donors, as were cell yields.

The specimen was naive CD4+ T cells from blood. V and J are TRBV9 and TRBJ1-3, with D perhaps TRBD1 (5 bases). The TCR was taken from a man between 18 and 29 years old in good health. CDR3 residues: CASSVGGSGAGNTIYF. The CDR3 coding sequence is TGTGCCAGCAGCGTAGGGGGGTCGGGGGCTGGAAACACCATATATTTT.